Below are 19 T cell receptor beta chains sequenced from a single sample in a study of T cells expressing NK-cell markers. TCRdb reprocessed the 5' RACE reads, with one entry per CDR3 protein and no DNA. The table for this sample gives about 170,000 distinct CDR3 sequences. What was sequenced was blood T cells: a sorted CD56 or NKG2C T cell subset, CD4+ or CD8+ T cells, or bulk PBMC T cells (not recorded which). All receptors derive from a man aged 18 to 69 in good health.

The gene calls are TRBV7-9 and TRBJ2-5; checking the TCRdb D call of TRBD1 is not possible without DNA. Germline CDR1 SEHNR, CDR2 FQNEAQ (reference sequence). This CDR3 is 14 amino acids long. This CDR3 is CASSTPDWPETQYF.

The J gene is TRBJ2-7, the V gene TRBV5-1; lacking DNA, the TRBD2 call made by TCRdb goes unchecked. This CDR3 contains 15 residues. Germline loops: CDR1 SGHRS, CDR2 YFSETQ. CDR3 sequence: CASSLGALWSYEQYF. The full variable domain, its missing parts supplied by reference TRBV5-1 and TRBJ2-7, is KAGVTQTPRYLIKTRGQQVTLSCSPISGHRSVSWYQQTPGQGLQFLFEYFSETQRNKGNFPGRFSGRQFSNSRSEMNVSTLELGDSALYLCASSLGALWSYEQYFGPGTRLTVT.

V and J are TRBV10-2 and TRBJ2-3; without DNA, the TCRdb call of TRBD2 cannot be checked. The CDR3 is made up of 20 amino acids. The V gene's germline CDR1 is WSHSY and CDR2 SAAADI. The chain's CDR3 is CASRGGLAVIPTTSTDTQYF.

J is TRBJ2-7 and V is TRBV6-5; the D gene TCRdb calls, TRBD1, cannot be checked with no DNA. Germline V lookup: CDR1 MNHEY, CDR2 SVGAGI. This CDR3 spans 16 amino acids. CDR3 protein: CASSSAPGGASYEQYF.

This sequence joins TRBV7-9 and TRBJ1-2. The CDR3 has 14 residues. The V gene's germline CDR1 is SEHNR and CDR2 FQNEAQ (reference sequence). The CDR3 spells CASRGPGEGYGYTF.

The rearrangement joins TRBV9 to TRBJ2-1; TCRdb calls TRBD2, which cannot be checked without DNA. Per germline, CDR1 SGDLS and CDR2 YYNGEE. CDR3 length equals 16 residues. The CDR3: CASSYSELLGNNEQFF. Full variable domain (remainder filled in from reference TRBV9 and TRBJ2-1): DSGVTQTPKHLITATGQRVTLRCSPRSGDLSVYWYQQSLDQGLQFLIQYYNGEERAKGNILERFSAQQFPDLHSELNLSSLELGDSALYFCASSYSELLGNNEQFFGPGTRLTVL.

This chain links TRBV7-3 with TRBJ2-3. Germline CDR1 reads SGHTA; CDR2 reads FQGTGA. The CDR3 contains 14 residues. CDR3 residues: CASSQPNAADTQYF.

The chain couples TRBV27 to TRBJ1-2; without DNA, the TCRdb call of TRBD1 cannot be checked. The CDR3 loop spans 14 amino acids. CDR1 is MNHEY and CDR2 is SMNVEV in the germline V gene (reference sequence). CDR3 loop: CASRRTGEDYGYTF.

The V gene is TRBV4-1, the J gene TRBJ1-6. This CDR3 region has 13 residues. The germline V gene encodes CDR1 MGHRA and CDR2 YSYEKL. This CDR3 reads CASSQVEDSPLHF.

The chain couples TRBV3-1 to TRBJ2-1; absent DNA, TCRdb's TRBD2 call cannot be checked. CDR1 and CDR2 from the germline V gene are LGHDT and YNNKEL (reference sequence). The CDR3 consists of 17 residues. The CDR3 loop reads CASSQPTSGGAYNEQFF.

The genes are TRBV7-9 and TRBJ2-1; TCRdb indicates TRBD1, and absent DNA this call remains unverified. In germline, CDR1 is SEHNR, CDR2 FQNEAQ (reference sequence). The CDR3 loop spans 16 amino acids. CDR3 amino acids: CASSTATGAAYNEQFF.

V is TRBV7-9 and J is TRBJ2-1; there is no DNA to check the TCRdb D call of TRBD2. Germline V lookup: CDR1 SEHNR, CDR2 FQNEAQ (reference sequence). CDR3 length equals 14 residues. Here the CDR3 reads CASSQGLAGNEQFF.

This chain uses TRBV5-6 with TRBJ1-6; TCRdb proposes TRBD1, but this gene call is untestable without DNA. This CDR3 comprises 14 residues. Germline CDR1 reads SGHDT; CDR2 reads YYEEEE. Here the CDR3 reads CASSITDSNSPLHF.

The CDR3 sequence: CASSPQAGPQPQHF. The chain links TRBV19 to TRBJ1-5. This CDR3 region has 14 residues. The V gene's germline CDR1 is LNHDA and CDR2 SQIVND (reference sequence).

V usage is TRBV6-5 and J usage is TRBJ2-2; the D call from TCRdb, TRBD1, cannot be confirmed without DNA. The CDR3 sequence is 17 residues long. Germline V gives CDR1 MNHEY, CDR2 SVGAGI. CDR3 protein: CASSYSGQGANTGELFF.

J is TRBJ1-1 and V is TRBV19. This CDR3 spans 14 amino acids. The germline V gene encodes CDR1 LNHDA and CDR2 SQIVND (reference sequence). CDR3 amino acids: CASSIVASDTEAFF.

The chain recombines TRBV20-1 with TRBJ2-1. The CDR3 spans 15 residues. Per the germline V gene, CDR1 is DFQATT and CDR2 is SNEGSKA (reference sequence). The CDR3 loop is CSAPNRQSSYNEQFF.

This chain uses TRBV6-5 with TRBJ1-4. Germline CDR1 is MNHEY and CDR2 is SVGAGI. The CDR3 consists of 14 residues. This CDR3 reads CASSYQPRGEKLFF.

The rearrangement joins TRBV27 to TRBJ2-7; TCRdb designates TRBD1, a call that cannot be tested without DNA. CDR3 length equals 14 residues. Germline V gives CDR1 MNHEY, CDR2 SMNVEV (reference sequence). CDR3 sequence reads: CASRLTGAGSEQYF.